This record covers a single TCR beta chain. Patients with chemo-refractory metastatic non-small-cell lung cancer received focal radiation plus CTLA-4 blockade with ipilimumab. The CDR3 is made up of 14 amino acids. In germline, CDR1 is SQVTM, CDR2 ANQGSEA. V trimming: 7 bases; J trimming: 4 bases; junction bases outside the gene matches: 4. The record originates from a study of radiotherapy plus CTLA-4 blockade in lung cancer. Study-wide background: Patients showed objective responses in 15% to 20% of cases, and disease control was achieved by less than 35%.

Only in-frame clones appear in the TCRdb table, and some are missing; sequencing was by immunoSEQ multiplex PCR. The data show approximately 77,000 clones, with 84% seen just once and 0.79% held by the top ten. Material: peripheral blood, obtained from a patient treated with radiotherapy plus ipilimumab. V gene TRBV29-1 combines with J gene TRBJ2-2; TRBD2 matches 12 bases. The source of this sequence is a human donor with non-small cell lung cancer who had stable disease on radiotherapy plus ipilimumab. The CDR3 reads CSGQTSGGTGELFF. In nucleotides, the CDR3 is TGCAGCGGTCAGACTAGCGGGGGCACCGGGGAGCTGTTTTTT.